This TCR beta chain was captured in a study of control samples from healthy donors and cancer patients. V was pared by 4 bases and J by 0 bases, with 10 bases between. Germline V gene data show CDR1 as SQVTM and CDR2 as ANQGSEA. This CDR3 has 14 residues. Profiled with immunoSEQ multiplex PCR; TCRdb holds only in-frame clones, not every one. The data contain 150,000 to 200,000 clones, 85% to 95% of them singletons. The J gene is TRBJ1-5, the V gene TRBV29-1; D ambiguous. The clonotype originates from a woman under 30 in good health. Sequencing used blood. In DNA form, the CDR3 reads TGCAGCGTTGTGGAGGTTAATAGCAATCAGCCCCAGCATTTT. It specifies CSVVEVNSNQPQHF.